Presented here are 15 T cell receptor beta chains from one specimen sequenced in a study of T cell repertoires in cytomegalovirus infection. MiXCR was run by TCRdb on the reads, yielding one entry per CDR3 protein. Seen here are fewer than 850,000 distinct CDR3 sequences, about 29% observed once, and the top ten hold approximately 14%. Their specific antigens are unknown. The material sequenced was cultured CD8+ T cells from PBMCs, taken from culture after CMV antigen stimulation. These receptors all stem from a human donor in good health (CMV status not recorded). Some clones in this sample may be carry-over from other donors' samples.

This clonotype was counted a few times. The V gene is TRBV27, the J gene TRBJ1-1; 8 nucleotides align to TRBD1. The CDR3 has 13 residues. J was trimmed by 8 bases and V by 4 bases; bases with no gene match: 6. From germline, CDR1 is MNHEY and CDR2 SMNVEV (reference sequence). CDR3 nucleotide sequence: TGTGCCAGCAGTTATGCAGGGGGCGTCGAAGCTTTCTTT. Its protein product is CASSYAGGVEAFF.

The chain recombines TRBV29-1 with TRBJ2-1; D not certain. Trimming stripped 0 bases from V and 0 bases from J, with 15 bases between. Germline CDR1 SQVTM, CDR2 ANQGSEA. The CDR3 extends over 17 amino acids. For the CDR3, the DNA is TGCAGCGTTGAAGATCTAGGGCGCTCGAGCTCCTACAATGAGCAGTTCTTC. Translated, it gives CSVEDLGRSSSYNEQFF.

This chain uses TRBV7-6 with TRBJ1-1, with D perhaps TRBD1 (6 bases). The CDR3 covers 16 residues. V lost 0 bases and J 7 bases, leaving 18 bases between the germline ends. Germline V gene data show CDR1 as SGHVS and CDR2 as FNYEAQ. CDR3 in amino acids: CASSLAPRGPGGEAFF. As DNA, the CDR3 is TGTGCCAGCAGCTTAGCTCCCAGGGGCCCCGGTGGTGAAGCTTTCTTT.

This clonotype was observed a few times. V is TRBV6-2 or TRBV6-3 and J is TRBJ2-1; D is ambiguous. Germline CDR1 is MNHEY and CDR2 is SVGEGT. V lost 6 bases to trimming and J lost 10 bases, with 13 bases between them. CDR3 length equals 12 residues. The DNA of the CDR3 is TGTGCCAGCAGCCGTTTAGTTGTGGAGCAGTTCTTC. Amino acids: CASSRLVVEQFF.

This clonotype was observed a handful of times. The chain couples TRBV7-9 to TRBJ1-5, with D uncertain. Germline CDR1 is SEHNR and CDR2 is FQNEAQ (reference sequence). The CDR3 is 15 residues long. Trimming took 3 bases from V and 0 from J, leaving 9 bases between them. The chain's CDR3 is CASSFDGYSNQPQHF. The CDR3 DNA reads TGTGCCAGCAGCTTTGACGGATATAGCAATCAGCCCCAGCATTTT.

This clonotype was detected a few times. The chain joins TRBV3-1 to TRBJ2-1; D might be TRBD2 (5 bases). Germline-derived CDR1 and CDR2 are LGHDT and YNNKEL (reference sequence). The CDR3 runs to 17 residues. V lost 1 base, J lost 7 bases, and 20 bases lay in between. CDR3 nucleotide sequence: TGTGCCAGCAGCCAAGGGCGCCTAGGCGGACTGTGGAATGAGCAGTTCTTC. Its translation is CASSQGRLGGLWNEQFF.

This chain links TRBV4-2 with TRBJ2-5; D not resolved. CDR1 is LGHNA, CDR2 YNFKEQ, per germline. CDR3 length: 13 amino acids. V lost 4 bases to trimming and J lost 5 bases, with 11 bases between them. This CDR3 is CASSPDSDETQYF. The CDR3 DNA reads TGTGCCAGCAGCCCCGACTCCGATGAGACCCAGTACTTC.

The table lists this clonotype with a few counts. The chain is built from TRBV6-5 and TRBJ1-3, with a tentative D call TRBD1 (5 bases). This CDR3 region has 17 residues. V was trimmed by 0 bases and J by 0 bases, leaving 12 bases between them. From germline, CDR1 is MNHEY and CDR2 SVGAGI. The CDR3 nucleotides are TGTGCCAGCAGTTACTCAGACAGATTCGCCTCTGGAAACACCATATATTTT. This sequence encodes CASSYSDRFASGNTIYF.

The gene calls are TRBV4-3 and TRBJ1-4; D possibly corresponds to TRBD1 (5 bases). Trimming left V 3 bases short and J 3 bases short, with 26 bases between. Germline V CDR1 and CDR2: LGHNA, YSLEER. This CDR3 contains 20 residues. The CDR3 is CASSQRNQGDTTAANEKLFF. DNA of the CDR3: TGCGCCAGCAGCCAGAGGAATCAGGGAGATACAACGGCGGCTAATGAAAAACTGTTTTTT.

The sample holds a few counts of this clonotype. V is TRBV11-2 and J is TRBJ2-3, with D possibly called TRBD1 or TRBD2 (5 bases each). The V gene's germline CDR1 is SGHAT and CDR2 FQNNGV. With 4 bases removed from V and 5 bases from J, the gap between germline ends came to 19 bases. This CDR3 spans 16 amino acids. This CDR3 is CASSSPPGREIDTQYF. The CDR3, as DNA: TGTGCCAGCAGCTCCCCCCCTGGCAGGGAGATAGATACGCAGTATTTT. Full variable domain (missing parts from reference TRBV11-2 and TRBJ2-3): EAGVAQSPRYKIIEKRQSVAFWCNPISGHATLYWYQQILGQGPKLLIQFQNNGVVDDSQLPKDRFSAERLKGVDSTLKIQPAKLEDSAVYLCASSSPPGREIDTQYFGPGTRLTVL.

The rearrangement uses TRBV5-1 and TRBJ1-1; no reliable D call. Trimming left V 1 base short and J 3 bases short, with 10 bases between. In germline, CDR1 is SGHRS, CDR2 YFSETQ. This CDR3 contains 14 residues. The CDR3 reads CASSLIGVDTEAFF. CDR3 DNA: TGCGCCAGCAGCTTGATTGGGGTCGACACTGAAGCTTTCTTT.

This clonotype appeared many times. This chain joins TRBV7-9 and TRBJ1-4, with 7 positions matching TRBD1. The CDR3 has 14 amino acids. Germline assignment: CDR1 SEHNR and CDR2 FQNEAQ (reference sequence). V trimming: 1 base; J trimming: 8 bases; junction bases outside the gene matches: 4. CDR3 DNA: TGTGCCAGCAGCTTAGGACAGGGAAGCGAAAAACTGTTTTTT. Protein product: CASSLGQGSEKLFF.

The chain links TRBV6-1 to TRBJ2-5; D uncertain. With 1 base removed from V and 3 bases from J, the gap between germline ends came to 9 bases. This CDR3 comprises 14 residues. Germline CDR1 and CDR2: MNHNS and SASEGT. The CDR3 DNA reads as TGTGCCAGCAGTGAAGTCTGGCAGAAAGAGACCCAGTACTTC. Its protein product is CASSEVWQKETQYF.

The chain carries TRBV6-2 or TRBV6-3 and TRBJ2-3; TRBD2 might be the D (5 bases). Trimming removed 1 base from V and 6 bases from J, with 11 bases in between. Germline CDR1 and CDR2: MNHEY and SVGEGT. This CDR3 has 14 residues. This chain's CDR3 is CASSYYSSGDTQYF. DNA of the CDR3: TGTGCCAGCAGTTACTACTCTTCGGGGGATACGCAGTATTTT.

This clonotype was observed at least ten times. This chain connects TRBV7-9 to TRBJ2-1, with D possibly matching TRBD2 (5 bases). V gave up 5 bases and J gave up 3 bases, with 14 bases separating them. The germline V gene encodes CDR1 SEHNR and CDR2 FQNEAQ (reference sequence). CDR3 length equals 15 residues. CDR3 sequence reads: CASSQGRGYYNEQFF. CDR3 nucleotides: TGTGCCAGCAGCCAAGGGAGAGGATACTACAATGAGCAGTTCTTC.